The 21 T cell receptor beta chains listed next were all sequenced from one sample in a study of cytomegalovirus exposure and HLA in healthy donors. 60 Vbeta and 13 Jbeta primers were used in PCR. Generated by immunoSEQ multiplex PCR, the TCRdb table keeps only in-frame clones and is missing some. This table has about 140,000 clones, roughly three fifths appearing once. Specimen: PBMCs. Every receptor here comes from a male donor in good health and CMV-seronegative.

This chain uses TRBV6-5 with TRBJ2-7, with 9 bases that match TRBD2. The CDR3 spans 15 residues. The ends lost 0 bases at V and 2 bases at J; junction bases unmatched: 2. Germline-derived CDR1 and CDR2 are MNHEY and SVGAGI. The CDR3 sequence is CASSYSAGGTYEQYF. The CDR3, as DNA: TGTGCCAGCAGTTACTCGGCGGGGGGGACCTACGAGCAGTACTTC.

As DNA, the CDR3 is TGTGCCAGCAGCCCCCGCCAGGGAGGCACTCTGACCGGGGAGCTGTTTTTT. Translated, it gives CASSPRQGGTLTGELFF. The chain has TRBV9 and TRBJ2-2, with D maybe TRBD2 (6 bases). This CDR3 is 17 amino acids long. The germline V gene has CDR1 SGDLS and CDR2 YYNGEE. V was clipped by 4 bases and J by 5 bases, with 21 bases between them.

This clone appeared a single time. V is TRBV7-2 and J is TRBJ1-2; a weak D match, TRBD1 (5 bases). There are 12 residues in the CDR3. V shed 3 bases and J shed 5 bases, with 7 bases lying between them. Per the germline V gene, CDR1 is SGHTA and CDR2 is FQGNSA. The CDR3 region is CASSFPGYGYTF. The DNA of the CDR3 is TGTGCCAGCAGCTTCCCAGGGTATGGCTACACCTTC. The whole variable domain, remainder taken from reference TRBV7-2 and TRBJ1-2, is GAGVSQSPSNKVTEKGKDVELRCDPISGHTALYWYRQSLGQGLEFLIYFQGNSAPDKSGLPSDRFSAERTGGSVSTLTIQRTQQEDSAVYLCASSFPGYGYTFGSGTRLTVV.

The chain uses TRBV19 and TRBJ1-2; no clear D. V shed 5 bases and J shed 4 bases, with 11 bases lying between them. Germline V CDR1 and CDR2: LNHDA, SQIVND (reference sequence). CDR3 length: 13 residues. CDR3 nucleotides: TGTGCCAGTAGTTTATCGGGGTTCTATGGCTACACCTTC. This gives the protein CASSLSGFYGYTF.

This clone was detected a few times. One junction end disagrees with the germline gene, perhaps due to a read error. The rearrangement uses TRBV5-1 and TRBJ1-2; D might be TRBD1 (6 bases). In germline, CDR1 is SGHRS, CDR2 YFSETQ. This CDR3 spans 15 amino acids. CDR3 loop: CASSYRQDSPYGYPF. The CDR3 coding sequence is TGCGCCAGCAGCTACCGACAGGATTCACCCTATGGCTACCCCTTC. Together with reference TRBV5-1 and TRBJ1-2, the CDR3 gives the full variable domain: KAGVTQTPRYLIKTRGQQVTLSCSPISGHRSVSWYQQTPGQGLQFLFEYFSETQRNKGNFPGRFSGRQFSNSRSEMNVSTLELGDSALYLCASSYRQDSPYGYPFGSGTRLTVV.

With respect to this clone: At the DNA level, this CDR3 is encoded by other sequences in the same sample as well. The chain is built from TRBV7-2 and TRBJ2-3; 10 nucleotides line up with TRBD2. The V and J ends lost 1 base and 3 bases, in that order; junction bases with no gene match: 4. From germline, CDR1 is SGHTA and CDR2 FQGNSA. This CDR3 has 16 residues. CDR3 protein: CASSLGASGGTDTQYF. In DNA, the CDR3 is TGTGCCAGCAGCTTAGGGGCTAGCGGGGGAACAGATACGCAGTATTTT.

This clone appeared a few times. This sequence joins TRBV15 and TRBJ1-3; tentatively, D is TRBD1 (6 bases). From germline, CDR1 is LNHNV and CDR2 YYDKDF (reference sequence). The CDR3 has 15 residues. Trimming cost V 3 bases and J 4 bases, with 13 bases left between them. The CDR3 sequence: CATSRLGGAGNTIYF. The CDR3 DNA reads TGTGCCACCAGCAGGCTGGGGGGGGCCGGAAACACCATATATTTT. Full variable domain (remainder filled in from reference TRBV15 and TRBJ1-3): DAMVIQNPRYQVTQFGKPVTLSCSQTLNHNVMYWYQQKSSQAPKLLFHYYDKDFNNEADTPDNFQSRRPNTSFCFLDIRSPGLGDTAMYLCATSRLGGAGNTIYFGEGSWLTVV.

The J gene is TRBJ1-1, the V gene TRBV9; tentatively, D is TRBD1 (5 bases). The CDR3 runs to 13 residues. Germline assignment: CDR1 SGDLS and CDR2 YYNGEE. Between the trimmed V and J ends, which lost 3 bases and 3 bases, there was a span of 9 bases. The CDR3 DNA reads as TGTGCCAGCAGCGGCGGGACTTACACTGAAGCTTTCTTT. This codes for CASSGGTYTEAFF.

This rearrangement joins TRBV5-4 to TRBJ2-5; the match to TRBD2 covers 12 bases. Germline CDR1 reads SGHNT; CDR2 reads YYREEE (reference sequence). The trim removed 4 bases at V and 5 bases at J, leaving 9 bases unmatched. The CDR3 is 16 amino acids. CDR3 DNA sequence: TGTGCCAGCAGCCTGTGGACTAGCGGGGTGGTGGAGACCCAGTACTTC. The encoded protein is CASSLWTSGVVETQYF.

This chain uses TRBV27 with TRBJ2-1; TRBD2 agrees at 10 bases. Germline V gene data show CDR1 as MNHEY and CDR2 as SMNVEV (reference sequence). The CDR3 has 13 amino acids. J lost 8 bases, V lost 10 bases, and 8 bases had no gene match. CDR3: CATQRGGRDEQFF. The DNA of the CDR3 is TGTGCCACCCAGCGGGGGGGCCGCGATGAGCAGTTCTTC.

This chain links TRBV7-8 with TRBJ1-3; 8 bases are a match to TRBD1. The J segment lost 2 bases and the V segment lost 5 bases, leaving 5 bases of the junction unmatched. This CDR3 comprises 15 residues. Germline V gene sequence: CDR1 SGHVS, CDR2 FQNEAQ. The CDR3 spells CASSPQGAPGNTIYF. As DNA, the CDR3 is TGTGCCAGCAGCCCCCAGGGGGCGCCTGGAAACACCATATATTTT.

The rearrangement joins TRBV6-5 to TRBJ1-4; D unresolved. The CDR3 sequence is 15 residues long. Trimming left V 0 bases short and J 5 bases short, with 10 bases between. The V gene's germline CDR1 is MNHEY and CDR2 SVGAGI. The CDR3 loop reads CASSYSSLSNEKLFF. CDR3 nucleotides: TGTGCCAGCAGTTACTCGAGCCTTTCGAATGAAAAACTGTTTTTT.

The chain employs TRBV30 and TRBJ1-4; possible D gene TRBD1, 6 bases. The CDR3 runs 19 residues. V was cut by 4 bases and J by 0 bases, with 24 bases left in between. CDR1 is GTSNPN, CDR2 SVGIG, per germline (reference sequence). In DNA form, the CDR3 reads TGTGCCTGGAATCCCTTCGCAGGGGCCCTAATTGCAACTAATGAAAAACTGTTTTTT. Protein: CAWNPFAGALIATNEKLFF.

This clone was observed a few times. The chain joins TRBV7-2 to TRBJ2-7; tentative D call: TRBD2 (6 bases). CDR1 is SGHTA and CDR2 is FQGNSA in the germline V gene. The CDR3 consists of 14 residues. The V end was cut by 2 bases, the J end by 2 bases, with 10 bases between. CDR3: CASSLRGSPYEQYF. CDR3 sequence (DNA): TGTGCCAGCAGCTTACGGGGGTCCCCCTACGAGCAGTACTTC.

This clone was picked up a small number of times. The rearrangement links TRBV12-5 to TRBJ2-5; tentatively, D is TRBD2 (5 bases). Germline V CDR1 and CDR2: LGHNT, FRNRAP. The germline V and J ends were trimmed by 1 base and 2 bases, with 11 bases remaining between them. The CDR3 covers 15 residues. The CDR3 bases are TGTGCTAGTGGTTTGGGCCGGGGTCAGCAAGAGACCCAGTACTTC. The encoded protein is CASGLGRGQQETQYF.

The V and J genes are TRBV27 and TRBJ2-2, with D perhaps TRBD2 (6 bases). Trimming removed 2 bases at V and 5 bases at J, with 18 bases between. The CDR3 sequence is 17 residues long. The V gene's germline CDR1 is MNHEY and CDR2 SMNVEV (reference sequence). The CDR3 nucleotides read TGTGCCAGCAGTTTAAGGTCGGTGGCGGGAAATACCGGGGAGCTGTTTTTT. Residues: CASSLRSVAGNTGELFF.

This chain uses TRBV29-1 with TRBJ1-1; 8 nucleotides line up with TRBD1. This CDR3 contains 14 residues. Germline V gene lookup returns CDR1 SQVTM and CDR2 ANQGSEA. V lost 5 bases to trimming and J lost 3 bases; unmatched junction nucleotides: 8. The CDR3 region is CSVPGQAQHTEAFF. The DNA for the CDR3 is TGCAGCGTTCCGGGACAGGCCCAGCACACTGAAGCTTTCTTT.

This clone has only a few counts. The CDR3 region has the DNA TGTGCCCGTCTGACTAGCGGGGGGGCGAGGTGGGAGACCCAGTACTTC. It codes for CARLTSGGARWETQYF. The gene calls are TRBV7-6 and TRBJ2-5; 14 bases line up with TRBD2. V shed 11 bases and J 5 bases; nucleotides not matched to a gene: 13. CDR1 is SGHVS and CDR2 is FNYEAQ in the germline V gene. The CDR3 has 16 amino acids.

This chain uses TRBV7-8 with TRBJ1-2; D not certain. This CDR3 is 14 amino acids long. CDR1 is SGHVS and CDR2 is FQNEAQ in the germline V gene. Trimming cost V 0 bases and J 5 bases, with 10 bases left between them. The CDR3 reads CASSLAGESYGYTF. In DNA, the CDR3 is TGTGCCAGCAGCTTAGCGGGAGAAAGTTATGGCTACACCTTC. The full variable domain, rest sourced from reference TRBV7-8 and TRBJ1-2, is GAGVSQSPRYKVAKRGQDVALRCDPISGHVSLFWYQQALGQGPEFLTYFQNEAQLDKSGLPSDRFFAERPEGSVSTLKIQRTQQEDSAVYLCASSLAGESYGYTFGSGTRLTVV.

J is TRBJ1-2 and V is TRBV7-6; 8 bases match TRBD1. The CDR3 is 15 residues long. V lost 5 bases, J lost 4 bases, and 9 bases stayed unmatched. Germline loops: CDR1 SGHVS, CDR2 FNYEAQ. The CDR3 sequence: CASSAEGQGSYGYTF. CDR3 nucleotides: TGTGCCAGCAGCGCAGAAGGACAGGGCAGCTATGGCTACACCTTC. The entire variable domain, with the rest obtained from reference TRBV7-6 and TRBJ1-2, is as follows: GAGVSQSPRYKVTKRGQDVALRCDPISGHVSLYWYRQALGQGPEFLTYFNYEAQQDKSGLPNDRFSAERPEGSISTLTIQRTEQRDSAMYRCASSAEGQGSYGYTFGSGTRLTVV.

V and J are TRBV4-1 and TRBJ1-2; TRBD1 agrees at 8 bases. With 4 bases clipped from V and 3 bases from J, the junction kept 10 bases outside the gene matches. Germline V gene data show CDR1 as MGHRA and CDR2 as YSYEKL. The CDR3 is made up of 16 amino acids. The CDR3 region is CASSLATRGRDYGYTF. CDR3 DNA: TGCGCCAGCAGCCTAGCCACCAGGGGGCGGGACTATGGCTACACCTTC.